This TCR beta chain was documented in a study of shared T cell receptors in the human thymus. J lost 5 bases, V lost 2 bases, and 10 bases had no gene match. The germline CDR1 and CDR2 sequences are SGHVS and FQNEAQ. This CDR3 is 17 amino acids long. Generated by immunoSEQ multiplex PCR, the TCRdb table keeps only in-frame clones and is missing some. The sample carries a few hundred thousand clones, approximately 95% recorded once. The sequencing sample was made of thymocytes. The receptor's source is a human donor. The chain has TRBV7-8 and TRBJ2-1; 9 positions match TRBD2. CDR3 sequence: CASSLRVSGGPDNEQFF. DNA for the CDR3: TGTGCCAGCAGCTTACGGGTTAGCGGGGGACCCGACAATGAGCAGTTCTTC.